This T cell receptor beta chain was sequenced in a study of tissue T cells after allogeneic stem cell transplantation. Study-level findings and limits: Only a limited share of tissue TCRs appeared in blood or spleen. Shared clones across patients were few; motif clustering revealed tissue-specific shared signatures.

Survey-depth TCRbeta CDR3 sequencing reported V/J genes and productive frequencies. The data were produced by immunoSEQ multiplex PCR, yet TCRdb's version contains in-frame clones alone and is incomplete. The sample lists roughly 50,000 clones; over 70% were seen once. This clone has more than one count but fewer than ten. Its antigen is unidentified. Genes and germline come from the mouse. Read sequence stops 1 residue before the CDR3 end, and the germline J gene provides the missing end. The germline CDR1 and CDR2 sequences are NSHNY and SYGAGN. This CDR3 is built from 14 residues. The V gene end was trimmed by 6 bases and the J gene end by 2 bases; junction bases not matched to a gene: 6.

Sequencing was carried out using sorted cells pooled from one or two spleens. The clonotype originates from a pool of C57BL/6 mice in good health. This chain links TRBV13-1 with TRBJ2-7, with 9 nucleotides matching TRBD1. The CDR3 loop is CASTPGQGTYEQYF. CDR3 bases read: TGTGCCAGCACCCCGGGACAGGGAACCTATGAACAGTAC.